The rows below give T cell receptor beta chains drawn from one sample of a study of blood T cell repertoires in COVID-19. Only in-frame clones appear in the TCRdb table, and some are missing; sequencing was by immunoSEQ multiplex PCR. Of about 130,000 clones listed, about 89% are singletons. Sequenced sample: peripheral blood. These receptors all stem from a man aged 60-69 years with COVID-19, enrolled during active disease. CDR3s include the opening cysteine and the closing phenylalanine or tryptophan. D genes are given only for firm matches. Part of the rows lack a size; the others show once, few, many or a class for expanded clones.

size,V,D,J,DNA,CDR3
.,TRBV4-2,.,TRBJ1-4,TGTGCCAGCAGCCAAGGAGGTTCAGGGTTAGGTGAAAAACTGTTTTTT,CASSQGGSGLGEKLFF
once,TRBV5-4,.,TRBJ1-1,TGTGCCAGCAGCTTGGGGACGCCCGGGATTGGGTCTGAAGCTTTCTTT,CASSLGTPGIGSEAFF
once,TRBV7-3,TRBD1,TRBJ1-3,TGTGCCAGCAGCTTAACCGGGACAGGGGCTGGAAACACCATATATTTT,CASSLTGTGAGNTIYF
.,TRBV2,TRBD1,TRBJ1-4,TGTGCCAGCAGTCGGAGCAGGGGGCGGGCGGCAACTAATGAAAAACTGTTTTTT,CASSRSRGRAATNEKLFF
.,TRBV6-5,.,TRBJ2-7,TGTGCCAGCAGGTCCAACACCCCATCCAACGAGCAGTACTTC,CASRSNTPSNEQYF
.,TRBV6-5,.,TRBJ1-4,TGTGCCTGCCTTGCCCTCTGGGGGCTAGATGAAAAACTGTTTTTT,CACLALWGLDEKLFF
.,TRBV5-4,TRBD1,TRBJ2-1,TGTGCCAGCAGCGCCGGGGACAGGGGCCCTTACAATGAGCAGTTCTTC,CASSAGDRGPYNEQFF
.,TRBV7-8,TRBD1,TRBJ2-1,TGTGCCAGCAGCTCGGACAGGGGGGATCAGTTCTTC,CASSSDRGDQFF
.,TRBV6-2/TRBV6-3,.,TRBJ2-7,TGTGCCAGCAGTGATACAGGGTGGACCTACGAGCAGTACTTC,CASSDTGWTYEQYF
.,TRBV11-3,TRBD1,TRBJ1-3,TGTGCCAGCAGCTTAGATATAGAAGGGACAGGAGGCTCTGGAAACACCATATATTTT,CASSLDIEGTGGSGNTIYF
.,TRBV28,.,TRBJ2-5,TGTGCCAGCAGTCCAGCCCGGGACTTTTCCCCCCAAGAGACCCAGTACTTC,CASSPARDFSPQETQYF
once,TRBV5-6,.,TRBJ1-2,TGTGCCAGCAGGACTACCGGGACAACCTATGGCTACACCTTC,CASRTTGTTYGYTF
.,TRBV16,.,TRBJ1-3,TGTGCCAGCAGCCAATACGGTGGCAGGGCCGCCAAGACTAGTGGAAACACCATATATTTT,CASSQYGGRAAKTSGNTIYF
.,TRBV27,.,TRBJ1-6,TGTGCCAGCAGTTTTAGGGGGAATTCACCCCTCCACTTT,CASSFRGNSPLHF
.,TRBV7-6,TRBD1,TRBJ1-5,TGTGCCAGCAGCCCCCGACAGGGTCGGGAAAATCAGCCCCAGCATTTT,CASSPRQGRENQPQHF
few,TRBV5-4,TRBD1,TRBJ2-3,TGTGCCAGCCGACAGGGACGTAGCACAGATACGCAGTATTTT,CASRQGRSTDTQYF
.,TRBV4-2,TRBD1,TRBJ1-5,TGTGCCAGCAGCCTAGGGGACAGGGAGTATCAGCCCCAGCATTTT,CASSLGDREYQPQHF
.,TRBV14,.,TRBJ2-7,TGTGCCAGTTCTGACTTGGGCTACGAGCAGTACTTC,CASSDLGYEQYF
.,TRBV5-1,.,TRBJ1-6,TGCGCCAGCAGCTTGGGACCCCAGGGGCCAGAGAATTCACCCCTCCACTTT,CASSLGPQGPENSPLHF
.,TRBV9,.,TRBJ1-1,TGTGCCAGCAGCGTAGCTACCACGTACCCTGACACTGAAGCTTTCTTT,CASSVATTYPDTEAFF
.,TRBV15,TRBD2,TRBJ2-5,TGTGCCACCAGCGGACTTAGCGGGGGGCGGGAGACCCAGTACTTC,CATSGLSGGRETQYF
.,TRBV2,.,TRBJ1-1,TGTGCCAGCAGTGAACGGGGTAACACTGAAGCTTTCTTT,CASSERGNTEAFF
.,TRBV12-5,.,TRBJ1-1,TGTGCTAGTCCCGCCCCACTTGGCACTGAAGCTTTCTTT,CASPAPLGTEAFF
.,TRBV19,TRBD2,TRBJ2-7,TGTGCCAGTAGTATAGATCGGGCTAGCGGGGACTTCTCCTACGAGCAGTACTTC,CASSIDRASGDFSYEQYF
few,TRBV7-2,.,TRBJ2-1,TGTGCCAGCAATCTACCCGTGGACTCCGCGCAGTTCTTC,CASNLPVDSAQFF
.,TRBV14,.,TRBJ1-2,TGTGCCAGCAGCCTCCGAGAACCCCCATCGGGCTATGGCTACACCTTC,CASSLREPPSGYGYTF
.,TRBV14,TRBD1,TRBJ1-2,TGTGCCAGCAGCCAAGGTACAGGGGGCATCAGCTATGGCTACACCTTC,CASSQGTGGISYGYTF
once,TRBV4-1,.,TRBJ1-1,TGCGCCAGCAGCCAAGATCCGTCCCTAATTAACACTGAAGCTTTCTTT,CASSQDPSLINTEAFF
.,TRBV3-1/TRBV3-2,.,TRBJ1-2,TGTGCCAGCAGCCCCAGGACCGGGACACATGGCTACACCTTC,CASSPRTGTHGYTF
.,TRBV6-5,.,TRBJ1-4,TGTGCCAGCAAGGGGGGGACTAATGAAAAACTGTTTTTT,CASKGGTNEKLFF
.,TRBV19,.,TRBJ2-1,TGTGCCAGTACCGGAAGACAGGACTACAATGAGCAGTTCTTC,CASTGRQDYNEQFF
.,TRBV6-5,.,TRBJ1-3,TGTGCCAGCAGGCCTTCACAGGAAAACACCATATATTTT,CASRPSQENTIYF
.,TRBV7-2,.,TRBJ2-7,TGTGCCAGCAGCTTAGCCCAATCAGTCTACGAGCAGTACTTC,CASSLAQSVYEQYF
.,TRBV30,.,TRBJ1-6,TGTGCCTGGACGCCGGTCGCGGGCAGAAATTCACCCCTCCACTTT,CAWTPVAGRNSPLHF
.,TRBV15,.,TRBJ1-4,TGTGCCACCAGCAGGAGGGGGGAAAAACTGTTTTTT,CATSRRGEKLFF
.,TRBV9,TRBD1,TRBJ1-2,TGTGCCAGCAGCGTAGCTTTGCAGGGGGCTAACTATGGCTACACCTTC,CASSVALQGANYGYTF
.,TRBV19,TRBD1,TRBJ2-1,TGTGCCAGTAGTACCACAGGGGGCTCCTACAATGAGCAGTTCTTC,CASSTTGGSYNEQFF
.,TRBV28,.,TRBJ2-3,TGTGCCAGCTCGGAGGGGGGGCGTGCAGATACGCAGTATTTT,CASSEGGRADTQYF
.,TRBV27,TRBD1,TRBJ1-2,TGTGCCAGCAGTCAAAGGGACAGGGGCTATGGCTACACCTTC,CASSQRDRGYGYTF